What follows describes a single TCR beta chain. No antigen is known for it. Other nucleotide sequences from this sample produce the same CDR3. Germline CDR1 reads MNHEY; CDR2 reads SMNVEV (reference sequence). Trimming removed 5 bases from V and 2 bases from J; junction bases left unmatched: 2. This CDR3 comprises 14 residues. This entry comes from a study of cytomegalovirus exposure and HLA in healthy donors. Study-level results: Immune exposure data for these donors was limited to CMV serostatus. Common viral pathogens seemed to be connected with several of the most significant clusters, according to a later analysis. In a later analysis, at a false discovery rate of 0.05, 16,951 TCR beta sequences were associated with HLA alleles. The study listed 150 to 200 cytomegalovirus-associated TCR beta chains.

Amplification used 60 Vbeta primers and 13 Jbeta primers. The method was immunoSEQ multiplex PCR; TCRdb's version includes in-frame clones alone and lacks a portion of them. The sample features about 200,000 clones, with over 0.95% in its top ten. What was sequenced was PBMCs. The chain couples TRBV27 to TRBJ2-7; TRBD2 agrees at 11 bases. This sequence originates from a girl aged 2 to 9 in good health and CMV-seropositive. CDR3 sequence (DNA): TGTGCCAGCAGTCTAGCGGGAGGCCCCTACGAGCAGTACTTC. Its protein is CASSLAGGPYEQYF.